This T cell receptor (beta chain) is from a study of T cell repertoires in cytomegalovirus infection. One entry per CDR3 protein, called by TCRdb with MiXCR from the reads. The sample shows 350,000 to 400,000 distinct CDR3 sequences, just under 35% of them seen only once. In germline, CDR1 is SEHNR, CDR2 FQNEAQ (reference sequence). Trimming cost V 11 bases and J 2 bases, with 15 bases left between them. The CDR3 length is 14 residues. This clonotype has a handful of counts. What it binds is not known. The chain carries TRBV7-9 and TRBJ2-2; D may be TRBD2 (6 bases). Sample: cultured PBMCs, taken from culture after CMV antigen stimulation. This clonotype was obtained from a human donor in good health (CMV status not recorded). Some clones in this sample may be carry-over from other donors' samples. Here the CDR3 reads CAHLPGSNTGELFF. The CDR3, as DNA: TGTGCCCACTTACCCGGGAGTAACACCGGGGAGCTGTTTTTT.